Reported below is one T cell receptor beta chain. This entry comes from a study of blood T cell repertoires in COVID-19. The wider study: Material from acute and convalescent COVID-19 was sourced from the United States, Italy and Spain. T cells, B-cell-depleted T cells, or PBMCs supplied cDNA or gDNA.

As handled by the study authors: Reference gene primers were amplified, and this amplification served to estimate nucleated cell counts. The assay was immunoSEQ multiplex PCR, and TCRdb's table has in-frame clones only and misses some. D and trimming were read from the DNA, whereas the V and J calls and clone size are those reported in that table. The sample has 70,000 to 95,000 clones; 89% are singletons. The V gene's germline CDR1 is KGHSH and CDR2 LQKENI. This CDR3 has 16 amino acids. V lost 3 bases and J lost 1, with 12 bases in between. The sequenced material came from peripheral blood. The receptor's source is an elderly woman with active COVID-19. The V call is TRBV18, the J call TRBJ2-2; D is uncertain. CDR3 coding DNA: TGTGCCAGCTCACCCTTTTCGACTGAGAACACCGGGGAGCTGTTTTTT. Its translation: CASSPFSTENTGELFF.